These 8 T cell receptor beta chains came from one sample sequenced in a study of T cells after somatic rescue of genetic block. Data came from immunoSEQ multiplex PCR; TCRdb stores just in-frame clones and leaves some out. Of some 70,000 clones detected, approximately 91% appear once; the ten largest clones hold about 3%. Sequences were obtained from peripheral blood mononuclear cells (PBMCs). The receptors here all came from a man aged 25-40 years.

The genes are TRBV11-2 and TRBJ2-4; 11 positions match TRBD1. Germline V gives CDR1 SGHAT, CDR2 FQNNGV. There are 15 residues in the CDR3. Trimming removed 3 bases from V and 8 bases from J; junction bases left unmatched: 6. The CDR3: CASSFPGQGADIQYF. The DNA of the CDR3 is TGTGCCAGCAGCTTTCCCGGACAGGGGGCTGACATTCAGTACTTC.

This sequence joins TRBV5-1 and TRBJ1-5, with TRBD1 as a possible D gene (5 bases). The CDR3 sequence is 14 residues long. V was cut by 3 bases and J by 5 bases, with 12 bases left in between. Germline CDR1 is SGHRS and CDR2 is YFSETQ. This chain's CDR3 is CASSWGGVDQPQHF. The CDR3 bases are TGCGCCAGCAGCTGGGGAGGGGTGGATCAGCCCCAGCATTTT.

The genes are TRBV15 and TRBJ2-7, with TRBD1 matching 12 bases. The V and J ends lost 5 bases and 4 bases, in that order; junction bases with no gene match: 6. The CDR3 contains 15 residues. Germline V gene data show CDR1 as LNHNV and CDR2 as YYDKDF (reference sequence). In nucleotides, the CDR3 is TGTGCCACCAGCGGTGGGACAGGGGGCGCGTACGAGCAGTACTTC. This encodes CATSGGTGGAYEQYF.

CDR3 bases: TGTGCCAGCTCCCCCTTGGGGGCGGACTATGGCTACACCTTC. Translating it yields CASSPLGADYGYTF. V and J are TRBV18 and TRBJ1-2, with D perhaps TRBD1 (6 bases). CDR1 KGHSH and CDR2 LQKENI come from the germline V gene. The germline V and J ends were trimmed by 6 bases and 3 bases, with 14 bases remaining between them. The CDR3 has 14 residues.

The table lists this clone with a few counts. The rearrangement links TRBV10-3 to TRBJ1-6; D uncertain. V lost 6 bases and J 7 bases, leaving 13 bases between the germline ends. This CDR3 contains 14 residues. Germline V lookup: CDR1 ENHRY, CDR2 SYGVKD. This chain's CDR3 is CAISEGDFNSPLHF. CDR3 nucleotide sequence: TGTGCCATCAGCGAGGGAGACTTCAATTCACCCCTCCACTTT.

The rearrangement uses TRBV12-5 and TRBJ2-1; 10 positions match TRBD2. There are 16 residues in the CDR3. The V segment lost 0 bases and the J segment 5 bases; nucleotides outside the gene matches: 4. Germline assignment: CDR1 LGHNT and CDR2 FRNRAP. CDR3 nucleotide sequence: TGTGCTAGTGGTTTGGTCGGGACTAGCGAGAACAATGAGCAGTTCTTC. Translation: CASGLVGTSENNEQFF.

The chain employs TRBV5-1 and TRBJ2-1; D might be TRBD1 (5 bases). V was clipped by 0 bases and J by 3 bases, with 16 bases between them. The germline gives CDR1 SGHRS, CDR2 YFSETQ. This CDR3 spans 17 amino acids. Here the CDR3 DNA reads TGCGCCAGCAGCTTGGCCGGGCAGGGTGTCCGCTACAATGAGCAGTTCTTC. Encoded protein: CASSLAGQGVRYNEQFF.

Here the CDR3 reads CATTGQPNSPLHF. Here the CDR3 DNA reads TGTGCCACCACAGGGCAGCCAAATTCACCCCTCCACTTT. The rearrangement links TRBV19 to TRBJ1-6; D perhaps matches TRBD1 (6 bases). Germline V lookup: CDR1 LNHDA, CDR2 SQIVND (reference sequence). Trimming cost V 10 bases and J 7 bases, with 14 bases left between them. The CDR3 spans 13 residues.